This T cell receptor beta chain was recovered during a study of cytomegalovirus exposure and HLA in healthy donors. Study in general: The study's early data release held approximately 91 million unique TCRs from HLA-typed donors. Study observations and caveats: Of the V segments, some could not be distinguished, including TRBV6-2 and TRBV6-3, and were excluded. According to a later analysis, most TCR beta chains associated with CMV appeared HLA-restricted.

This clone was detected only once. Its specificity is unknown. Amplification used 60 Vbeta primers and 13 Jbeta primers. Authors' data handling: Counted up in a later analysis, unique TCR beta chains came to some 72 million, with around 9.9 million shared. The assay was immunoSEQ multiplex PCR, and TCRdb's table has in-frame clones only and misses some. The D gene and trimming were derived from the DNA, and the V and J assignments and clone size from that table. This table holds roughly 150,000 clones, around 74% found once. This CDR3 is built from 19 residues. Germline CDR1 and CDR2: MDHEN and SYDVKM. The junction had 16 bases not matched to a gene; V was cut back by 6 bases and J by 2 bases.

The receptor was isolated from a young man in good health and CMV-seronegative. The chain carries TRBV28 and TRBJ2-1; TRBD2 agrees at 10 bases. The sequencing sample was made of PBMCs. CDR3 in DNA: TGTGCCAGCAGCCTAGACCCATATAGCGGGAGGTCCACCTACAATGAGCAGTTCTTC. This gives the protein CASSLDPYSGRSTYNEQFF. Full variable domain (missing parts from reference TRBV28 and TRBJ2-1): DVKVTQSSRYLVKRTGEKVFLECVQDMDHENMFWYRQDPGLGLRLIYFSYDVKMKEKGDIPEGYSVSREKKERFSLILESASTNQTSMYLCASSLDPYSGRSTYNEQFFGPGTRLTVL.